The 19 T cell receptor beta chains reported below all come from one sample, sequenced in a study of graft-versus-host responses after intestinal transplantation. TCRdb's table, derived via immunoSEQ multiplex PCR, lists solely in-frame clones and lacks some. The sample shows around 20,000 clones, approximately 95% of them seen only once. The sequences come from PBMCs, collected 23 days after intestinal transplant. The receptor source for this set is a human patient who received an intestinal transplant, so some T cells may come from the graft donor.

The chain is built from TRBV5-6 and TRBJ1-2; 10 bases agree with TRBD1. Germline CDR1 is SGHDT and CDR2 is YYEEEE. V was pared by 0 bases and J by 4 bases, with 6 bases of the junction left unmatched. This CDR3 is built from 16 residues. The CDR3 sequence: CASSLGQGAVIYGYTF. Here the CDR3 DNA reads TGTGCCAGCAGCTTGGGACAGGGGGCGGTAATCTATGGCTACACCTTC.

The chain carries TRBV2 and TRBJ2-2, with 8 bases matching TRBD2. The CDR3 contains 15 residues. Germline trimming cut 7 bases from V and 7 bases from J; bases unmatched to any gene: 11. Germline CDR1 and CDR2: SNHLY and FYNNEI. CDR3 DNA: TGTGCCAGCATAAGACGGGAGGGCCAAGGCGGGGAGCTGTTTTTT. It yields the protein CASIRREGQGGELFF.

CDR3 coding DNA: TGTGCCAGCAGACCACTTGGACAGGTGGCATACGAGCAGTACTTC. Translating gives CASRPLGQVAYEQYF. The chain is built from TRBV6-1 and TRBJ2-7, with TRBD1 matching 7 bases. The CDR3 totals 15 residues. V lost 6 bases, J lost 4 bases, and 12 bases stayed unmatched. Per germline, CDR1 MNHNS and CDR2 SASEGT.

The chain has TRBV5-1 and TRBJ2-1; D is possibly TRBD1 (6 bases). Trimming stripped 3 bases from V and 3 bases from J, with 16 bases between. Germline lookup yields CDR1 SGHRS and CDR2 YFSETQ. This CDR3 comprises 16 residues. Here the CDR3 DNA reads TGCGCCAGCAGCTCCTCCGGGACAAGTCTCTACAATGAGCAGTTCTTC. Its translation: CASSSSGTSLYNEQFF.

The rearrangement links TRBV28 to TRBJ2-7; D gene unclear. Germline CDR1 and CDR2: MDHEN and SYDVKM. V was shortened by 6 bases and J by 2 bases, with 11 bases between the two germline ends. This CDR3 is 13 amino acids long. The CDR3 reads CASRHQPTYEQYF. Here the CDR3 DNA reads TGTGCCAGCAGACATCAACCTACCTACGAGCAGTACTTC.

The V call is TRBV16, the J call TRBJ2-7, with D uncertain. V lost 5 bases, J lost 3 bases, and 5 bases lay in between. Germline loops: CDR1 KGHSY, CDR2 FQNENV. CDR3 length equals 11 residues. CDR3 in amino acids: CASSRFYEQYF. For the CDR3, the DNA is TGTGCCAGCAGCAGGTTCTACGAGCAGTACTTC.

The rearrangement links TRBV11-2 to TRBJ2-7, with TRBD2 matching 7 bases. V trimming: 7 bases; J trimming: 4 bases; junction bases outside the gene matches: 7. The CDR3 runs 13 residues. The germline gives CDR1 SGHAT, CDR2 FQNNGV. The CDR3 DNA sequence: TGTGCCAGCACACGGACTAGTGGGTACGAGCAGTACTTC. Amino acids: CASTRTSGYEQYF. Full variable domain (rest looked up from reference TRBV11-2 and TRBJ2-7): EAGVAQSPRYKIIEKRQSVAFWCNPISGHATLYWYQQILGQGPKLLIQFQNNGVVDDSQLPKDRFSAERLKGVDSTLKIQPAKLEDSAVYLCASTRTSGYEQYFGPGTRLTVT.

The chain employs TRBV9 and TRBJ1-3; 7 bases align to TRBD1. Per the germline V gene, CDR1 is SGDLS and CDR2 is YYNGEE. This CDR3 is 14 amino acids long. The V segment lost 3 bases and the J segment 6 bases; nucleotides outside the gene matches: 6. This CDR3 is CASSGDRVENTIYF. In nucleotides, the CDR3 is TGTGCCAGCAGCGGTGACAGGGTGGAAAACACCATATATTTT.

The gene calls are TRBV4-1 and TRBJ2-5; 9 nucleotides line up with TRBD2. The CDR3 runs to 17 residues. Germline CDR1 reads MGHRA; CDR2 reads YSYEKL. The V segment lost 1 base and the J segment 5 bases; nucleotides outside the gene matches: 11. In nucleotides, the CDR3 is TGCGCCAGCAGCCAAGGTGGTAGCGGGAGTGGGGTGGAGACCCAGTACTTC. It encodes CASSQGGSGSGVETQYF.

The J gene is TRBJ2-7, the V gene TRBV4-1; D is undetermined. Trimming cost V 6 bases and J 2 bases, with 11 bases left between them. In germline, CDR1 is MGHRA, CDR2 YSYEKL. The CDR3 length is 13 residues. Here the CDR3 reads CASSLQIPYEQYF. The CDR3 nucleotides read TGCGCCAGCAGTCTACAAATCCCCTACGAGCAGTACTTC.

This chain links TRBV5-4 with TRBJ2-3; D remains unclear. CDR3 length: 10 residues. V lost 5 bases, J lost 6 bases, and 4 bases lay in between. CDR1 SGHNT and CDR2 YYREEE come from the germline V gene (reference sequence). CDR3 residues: CASSGDTQYF. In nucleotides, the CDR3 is TGTGCCAGCAGTGGGGATACGCAGTATTTT.

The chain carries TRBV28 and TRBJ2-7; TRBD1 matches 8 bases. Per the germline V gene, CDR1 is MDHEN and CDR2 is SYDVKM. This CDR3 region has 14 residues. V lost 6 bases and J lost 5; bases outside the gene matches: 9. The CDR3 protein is CASSYYGQGNEQYF. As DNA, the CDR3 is TGTGCCAGCAGCTATTACGGACAGGGCAACGAGCAGTACTTC.

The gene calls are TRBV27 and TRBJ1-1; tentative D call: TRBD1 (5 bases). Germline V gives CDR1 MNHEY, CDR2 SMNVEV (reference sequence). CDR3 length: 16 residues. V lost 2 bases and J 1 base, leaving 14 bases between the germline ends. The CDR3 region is CASSLARGGPNTEAFF. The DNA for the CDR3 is TGTGCCAGCAGTTTAGCGCGGGGGGGACCGAACACTGAAGCTTTCTTT.

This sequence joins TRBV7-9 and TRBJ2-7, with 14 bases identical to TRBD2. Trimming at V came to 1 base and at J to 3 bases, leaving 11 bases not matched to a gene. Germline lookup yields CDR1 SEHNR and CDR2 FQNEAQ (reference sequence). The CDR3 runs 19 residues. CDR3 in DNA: TGTGCCAGCAGCTTAGTAAGGACTAGCGGGAGGCCCCGACTCTACGAGCAGTACTTC. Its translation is CASSLVRTSGRPRLYEQYF.

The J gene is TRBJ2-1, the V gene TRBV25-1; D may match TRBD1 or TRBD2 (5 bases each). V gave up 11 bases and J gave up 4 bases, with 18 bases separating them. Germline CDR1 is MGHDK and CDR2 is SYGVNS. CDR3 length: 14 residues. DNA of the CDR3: TGTGCCGTTGCACGGGACCGAGGATACAATGAGCAGTTCTTC. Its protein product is CAVARDRGYNEQFF.

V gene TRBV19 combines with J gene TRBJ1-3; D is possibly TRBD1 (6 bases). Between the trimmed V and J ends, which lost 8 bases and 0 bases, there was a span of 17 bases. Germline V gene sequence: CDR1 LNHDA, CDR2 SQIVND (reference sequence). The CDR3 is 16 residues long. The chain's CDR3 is CASLDSALSSGNTIYF. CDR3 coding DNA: TGTGCCAGTTTGGACAGCGCTTTAAGCTCTGGAAACACCATATATTTT.

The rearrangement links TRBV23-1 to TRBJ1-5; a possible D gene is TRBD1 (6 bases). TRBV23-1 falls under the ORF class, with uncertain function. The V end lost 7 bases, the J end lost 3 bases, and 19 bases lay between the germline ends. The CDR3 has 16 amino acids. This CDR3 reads CASTKKMTGPNQPQHF. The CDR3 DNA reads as TGCGCCAGCACCAAGAAGATGACAGGACCCAATCAGCCCCAGCATTTT.

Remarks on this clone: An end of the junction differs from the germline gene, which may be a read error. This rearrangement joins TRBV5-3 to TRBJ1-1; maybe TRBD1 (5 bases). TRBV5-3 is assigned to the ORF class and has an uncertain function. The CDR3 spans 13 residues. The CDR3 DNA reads TGTGCCAGCAGCTTCGGGGGAATCCGAGAAGCTTTCTTT. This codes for CASSFGGIREAFF.

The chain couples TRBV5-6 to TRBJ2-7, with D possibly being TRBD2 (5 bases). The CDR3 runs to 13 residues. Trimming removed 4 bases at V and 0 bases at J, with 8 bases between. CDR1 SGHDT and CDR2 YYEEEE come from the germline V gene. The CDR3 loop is CASSPGLSYEQYF. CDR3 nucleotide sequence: TGTGCCAGCAGCCCAGGACTCTCCTACGAGCAGTACTTC.